These T cell receptor beta chains were read from a single sample in a study of blood T cells in healthy people across ages. TCRdb recomputed calls from the 5' RACE reads with MiXCR, one row per CDR3 protein. The sample holds hundreds of thousands of distinct CDR3 sequences; 25% are singletons and the top ten take roughly 9%. The same sample was also studied in work on T cells of mothers and their children.

Sequencing was performed on blood. Receptors originate from a boy aged 10-17 years in good health. Both conserved end residues are part of each CDR3. The order of the fields is CDR3 protein, CDR3 DNA, D gene, J gene, clone size, V gene. The D gene is left open where the match is weak. For some rows the clone size is stated as once, few or many, or as a class when expanded; others skip it.

CDR3aa: CASSQDVQSSYNEQFF
CDR3nt: TGCGCCAGCAGCCAAGATGTCCAAAGCTCCTACAATGAGCAGTTCTTC
d_gene: .
j_gene: TRBJ2-1
abundance: .
v_gene: TRBV4-1

CDR3aa: CASSLTGGEIGELFF
CDR3nt: TGTGCCAGCAGCTTAACCGGGGGGGAGATCGGGGAGCTGTTTTTT
d_gene: TRBD2
j_gene: TRBJ2-2
abundance: .
v_gene: TRBV7-3

CDR3aa: CASSLSEEQFF
CDR3nt: TGTGCCAGCAGCTTGTCTGAGGAGCAGTTCTTC
d_gene: .
j_gene: TRBJ2-1
abundance: few
v_gene: TRBV28

CDR3aa: CASTPERVQETQYF
CDR3nt: TGTGCCAGCACTCCTGAACGAGTGCAAGAGACCCAGTACTTC
d_gene: .
j_gene: TRBJ2-5
abundance: .
v_gene: TRBV28

CDR3aa: CASSLRRPARGRGETQYF
CDR3nt: TGTGCCAGCAGCCTTAGGCGCCCGGCACGCGGGAGAGGAGAGACCCAGTACTTC
d_gene: TRBD2
j_gene: TRBJ2-5
abundance: few
v_gene: TRBV14

CDR3aa: CASSSVGTSGRDEQFF
CDR3nt: TGTGCCAGCAGTTCGGTTGGGACTAGCGGGAGGGATGAGCAGTTCTTC
d_gene: TRBD2
j_gene: TRBJ2-1
abundance: .
v_gene: TRBV12-3/TRBV12-4

CDR3aa: CASSLGGLSRMAFF
CDR3nt: TGTGCCAGCAGTCTCGGGGGACTATCGCGGATGGCTTTCTTT
d_gene: .
j_gene: TRBJ1-1
abundance: few
v_gene: TRBV6-1

CDR3aa: CASSFDRGNGYTF
CDR3nt: TGTGCCAGCAGCTTTGACAGGGGGAATGGCTACACCTTC
d_gene: TRBD1
j_gene: TRBJ1-2
abundance: many
v_gene: TRBV11-2

CDR3aa: CASSYSIGSGVNTEAFF
CDR3nt: TGTGCCAGCAGTTACTCCATCGGGTCCGGGGTGAACACTGAAGCTTTCTTT
d_gene: .
j_gene: TRBJ1-1
abundance: .
v_gene: TRBV6-5

CDR3aa: CASSDYRVYGYTF
CDR3nt: TGTGCCAGCAGTGATTACAGGGTCTATGGCTACACCTTC
d_gene: .
j_gene: TRBJ1-2
abundance: .
v_gene: TRBV6-1

CDR3aa: CASSLTSVVF
CDR3nt: TGTGCCAGCAGCCTCACTAGCGTCGTCTTC
d_gene: TRBD2
j_gene: TRBJ2-5
abundance: .
v_gene: TRBV6-6

CDR3aa: CASSLTWDRVSPLHF
CDR3nt: TGCGCCAGCAGCTTGACTTGGGACAGGGTATCACCCCTCCACTTT
d_gene: TRBD1
j_gene: TRBJ1-6
abundance: .
v_gene: TRBV5-1

CDR3aa: CASSSRDYTIANIGELFF
CDR3nt: TGTGCCAGCAGCAGCCGGGACTACACAATCGCGAACATCGGGGAGCTGTTTTTT
d_gene: TRBD2
j_gene: TRBJ2-2
abundance: few
v_gene: TRBV5-6

CDR3aa: CASSVAQNQETQYF
CDR3nt: TGTGCCAGCAGCGTAGCTCAAAATCAAGAGACCCAGTACTTC
d_gene: .
j_gene: TRBJ2-5
abundance: .
v_gene: TRBV9

CDR3aa: CASSQGPLAGGFNEQFF
CDR3nt: TGCGCCAGCAGCCAAGGCCCGCTAGCGGGGGGGTTCAATGAGCAGTTCTTC
d_gene: TRBD2
j_gene: TRBJ2-1
abundance: few
v_gene: TRBV4-3

CDR3aa: CASSPTSLLNTDTQYF
CDR3nt: TGTGCCAGCAGCCCAACTTCTCTTCTCAACACAGATACGCAGTATTTT
d_gene: .
j_gene: TRBJ2-3
abundance: few
v_gene: TRBV9

CDR3aa: CASSYNFVREEQYF
CDR3nt: TGTGCCAGCAGTTACAACTTCGTGAGAGAAGAGCAGTACTTC
d_gene: .
j_gene: TRBJ2-7
abundance: .
v_gene: TRBV6-5

CDR3aa: CATSDLGSLGEETQYF
CDR3nt: TGTGCCACCAGTGATCTAGGAAGTTTAGGTGAAGAGACCCAGTACTTC
d_gene: .
j_gene: TRBJ2-5
abundance: .
v_gene: TRBV24-1

CDR3aa: CSVSGLADTQYF
CDR3nt: TGCAGCGTATCGGGCCTCGCGGATACGCAGTATTTT
d_gene: .
j_gene: TRBJ2-3
abundance: few
v_gene: TRBV29-1

CDR3aa: CAISDLTAYEQYF
CDR3nt: TGTGCCATCAGTGACCTGACAGCCTACGAGCAGTACTTC
d_gene: .
j_gene: TRBJ2-7
abundance: .
v_gene: TRBV10-3

CDR3aa: CASSTRDYIFPDTQYF
CDR3nt: TGCGCCAGCAGCACTCGGGACTATATCTTCCCAGATACGCAGTATTTT
d_gene: TRBD2
j_gene: TRBJ2-3
abundance: few
v_gene: TRBV4-1

CDR3aa: CASSYRQGRDTEAFF
CDR3nt: TGCGCCAGCAGCTACCGACAGGGTCGAGACACTGAAGCTTTCTTT
d_gene: TRBD1
j_gene: TRBJ1-1
abundance: few
v_gene: TRBV5-1

CDR3aa: CATSQNSGNTQYF
CDR3nt: TGTGCCACATCCCAAAACAGCGGAAATACGCAGTATTTT
d_gene: .
j_gene: TRBJ2-3
abundance: few
v_gene: TRBV27

CDR3aa: CASSHETVYEQYF
CDR3nt: TGCGCCAGCAGCCACGAGACAGTCTACGAGCAGTACTTC
d_gene: .
j_gene: TRBJ2-7
abundance: .
v_gene: TRBV4-1

CDR3aa: CSADYGKNTEAFF
CDR3nt: TGCAGCGCTGACTATGGGAAGAACACTGAAGCTTTCTTT
d_gene: .
j_gene: TRBJ1-1
abundance: .
v_gene: TRBV29-1

CDR3aa: CASSRDGADTQYF
CDR3nt: TGCGCCAGCAGCCGGGACGGTGCGGATACGCAGTATTTT
d_gene: .
j_gene: TRBJ2-3
abundance: .
v_gene: TRBV4-3

CDR3aa: CASRRSNEKLFF
CDR3nt: TGTGCCAGCAGGCGGTCTAATGAAAAACTGTTTTTT
d_gene: .
j_gene: TRBJ1-4
abundance: .
v_gene: TRBV11-2

CDR3aa: CATSRDAVNTGELFF
CDR3nt: TGTGCCACCAGCAGAGACGCGGTGAACACCGGGGAGCTGTTTTTT
d_gene: .
j_gene: TRBJ2-2
abundance: .
v_gene: TRBV15

CDR3aa: CASSPTSLSSGNTIYF
CDR3nt: TGCGCCAGCAGCCCGACGTCGCTTAGCTCTGGAAACACCATATATTTT
d_gene: .
j_gene: TRBJ1-3
abundance: .
v_gene: TRBV5-1

CDR3aa: CASSSVLQGPNYGYTF
CDR3nt: TGTGCCAGCAGTTCTGTCCTACAAGGACCTAACTATGGCTACACCTTC
d_gene: .
j_gene: TRBJ1-2
abundance: few
v_gene: TRBV27

CDR3aa: CASSLLEGTDNEKLFF
CDR3nt: TGCGCCAGCAGCCTCCTCGAAGGGACAGATAATGAAAAACTGTTTTTT
d_gene: TRBD1
j_gene: TRBJ1-4
abundance: .
v_gene: TRBV4-1

CDR3aa: CAGPYVGKNIQYF
CDR3nt: TGTGCCGGGCCTTACGTCGGCAAAAACATTCAGTACTTC
d_gene: .
j_gene: TRBJ2-4
abundance: .
v_gene: TRBV28

CDR3aa: CASSAGQIAYEQYF
CDR3nt: TGTGCCAGCAGTGCGGGACAGATTGCCTACGAGCAGTACTTC
d_gene: .
j_gene: TRBJ2-7
abundance: .
v_gene: TRBV6-5

CDR3aa: CAIRDLYNEQFF
CDR3nt: TGTGCCATCAGGGATCTCTACAATGAGCAGTTCTTC
d_gene: .
j_gene: TRBJ2-1
abundance: .
v_gene: TRBV10-3

CDR3aa: CASSLGQGAYGYTF
CDR3nt: TGTGCCAGCAGCTTAGGACAGGGGGCCTATGGCTACACCTTC
d_gene: TRBD1
j_gene: TRBJ1-2
abundance: few
v_gene: TRBV11-2

CDR3aa: CASSIYPPPEQFF
CDR3nt: TGTGCCAGCAGCATATACCCCCCACCTGAGCAGTTCTTC
d_gene: .
j_gene: TRBJ2-1
abundance: .
v_gene: TRBV12-3/TRBV12-4

CDR3aa: CASSQGRLGEIAYNEQFF
CDR3nt: TGCGCCAGCAGCCAAGGTCGACTCGGGGAGATCGCCTACAATGAGCAGTTCTTC
d_gene: .
j_gene: TRBJ2-1
abundance: few
v_gene: TRBV4-3

CDR3aa: CASSFPTSGTDPDYNEQFF
CDR3nt: TGTGCCAGCAGCTTTCCGACTAGCGGGACAGACCCCGACTACAATGAGCAGTTCTTC
d_gene: TRBD2
j_gene: TRBJ2-1
abundance: few
v_gene: TRBV3-1

CDR3aa: CASSTDRVGTQYF
CDR3nt: TGCGCCAGCAGCACCGACAGGGTCGGGACCCAGTACTTC
d_gene: TRBD1
j_gene: TRBJ2-5
abundance: .
v_gene: TRBV4-3

CDR3aa: CVSSQDEGRDSKETQYF
CDR3nt: TGTGTCAGCAGCCAAGACGAGGGGCGGGACTCCAAAGAGACCCAGTACTTC
d_gene: .
j_gene: TRBJ2-5
abundance: .
v_gene: TRBV3-1

CDR3aa: CASSEALGGWIRNTEAFF
CDR3nt: TGTGCCAGCAGTGAAGCGCTGGGAGGGTGGATACGGAACACTGAAGCTTTCTTT
d_gene: .
j_gene: TRBJ1-1
abundance: .
v_gene: TRBV6-1

CDR3aa: CASKYPDQETQYF
CDR3nt: TGTGCCAGCAAATACCCAGACCAAGAGACCCAGTACTTC
d_gene: .
j_gene: TRBJ2-5
abundance: .
v_gene: TRBV2

CDR3aa: CASSLGTPGITF
CDR3nt: TGCGCCAGCAGCTTGGGGACCCCGGGAATCACCTTC
d_gene: .
j_gene: TRBJ1-2
abundance: .
v_gene: TRBV5-1

CDR3aa: CASSQDHGEWDGELFF
CDR3nt: TGTGCCAGCAGCCAAGATCACGGGGAGTGGGACGGGGAGCTGTTTTTT
d_gene: .
j_gene: TRBJ2-2
abundance: .
v_gene: TRBV14

CDR3aa: CSVVGTGAEDEQFF
CDR3nt: TGCAGCGTTGTCGGGACAGGGGCTGAGGATGAGCAGTTCTTC
d_gene: TRBD1
j_gene: TRBJ2-1
abundance: few
v_gene: TRBV29-1

CDR3aa: CASSLEIRDTEAFF
CDR3nt: TGTGCCAGCAGCCTAGAGATCAGGGACACTGAAGCTTTCTTT
d_gene: .
j_gene: TRBJ1-1
abundance: few
v_gene: TRBV3-1

CDR3aa: CASSFELGTNGYTF
CDR3nt: TGTGCCAGCAGTTTTGAACTAGGGACAAATGGCTACACCTTC
d_gene: .
j_gene: TRBJ1-2
abundance: .
v_gene: TRBV28

CDR3aa: CASSLRTGELFF
CDR3nt: TGTGCCAGCAGTTTACGCACCGGGGAGCTGTTTTTT
d_gene: .
j_gene: TRBJ2-2
abundance: many
v_gene: TRBV27

CDR3aa: CASSQRVVMNTEALF
CDR3nt: TGTGCCAGCAGCCAACGTGTAGTCATGAACACTGAAGCTCTCTTT
d_gene: .
j_gene: TRBJ1-1
abundance: .
v_gene: TRBV4-2

CDR3aa: CASSQTSKSSGANVLTF
CDR3nt: TGTGCCAGCAGCCAGACGAGTAAAAGCTCTGGGGCCAACGTCCTGACTTTC
d_gene: .
j_gene: TRBJ2-6
abundance: .
v_gene: TRBV11-2

CDR3aa: CASSPRGGQSEQFF
CDR3nt: TGTGCCAGCAGCCCCCGTGGGGGCCAAAGTGAGCAGTTCTTC
d_gene: .
j_gene: TRBJ2-1
abundance: .
v_gene: TRBV7-2